This T cell receptor beta chain was recovered during a study of blood T cell repertoires in COVID-19. About the research overall: There were acute and convalescent COVID-19 samples, and they came from the United States, Italy and Spain. From T cells, B-cell-depleted T cells, or PBMCs came the material, which was cDNA or gDNA.

Patients from Seattle were sampled longitudinally, starting during active infection. Germline assignment: CDR1 SNHLY and CDR2 FYNNEI. There are 14 residues in the CDR3. V lost 7 bases to trimming and J lost 4 bases, with 17 bases between them. Original processing notes: Scientists estimated how many nucleated cells there were by amplifying reference gene primers. The assay was immunoSEQ multiplex PCR, and TCRdb's table has in-frame clones only and misses some. The V and J calls and clone size are taken from that table; D and trimming were inferred from the DNA. The profile shows 75,000 to 85,000 clones, 80% to 90% of them singletons.

The sequence came from a man aged 55 to 70 with COVID-19, enrolled during active disease. The sequencing sample was made of peripheral blood. The chain combines TRBV2 with TRBJ2-7; TRBD1 might be the D (6 bases). The CDR3 bases are TGTGCCAGCAATATACAGGGTTCCGGGTACGAGCAGTACTTC. Translation gives CASNIQGSGYEQYF.